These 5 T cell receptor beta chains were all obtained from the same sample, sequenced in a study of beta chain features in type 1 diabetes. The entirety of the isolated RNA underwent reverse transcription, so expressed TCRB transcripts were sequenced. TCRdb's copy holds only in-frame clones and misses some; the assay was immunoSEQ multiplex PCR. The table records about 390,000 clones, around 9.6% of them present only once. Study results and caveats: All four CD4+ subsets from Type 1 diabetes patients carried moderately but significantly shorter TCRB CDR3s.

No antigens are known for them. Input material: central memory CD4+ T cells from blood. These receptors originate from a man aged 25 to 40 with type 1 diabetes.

The CDR3 coding sequence is TGCGCCAGCAGCTGGGACAGGGGGTATGGGGCCAACGTCCTGACTTTC. Translated: CASSWDRGYGANVLTF. The chain carries TRBV5-1 and TRBJ2-6; 11 bases line up with TRBD1. Germline assignment: CDR1 SGHRS and CDR2 YFSETQ. This CDR3 comprises 16 residues. Trimming removed 3 bases from V and 3 bases from J; junction bases left unmatched: 2.

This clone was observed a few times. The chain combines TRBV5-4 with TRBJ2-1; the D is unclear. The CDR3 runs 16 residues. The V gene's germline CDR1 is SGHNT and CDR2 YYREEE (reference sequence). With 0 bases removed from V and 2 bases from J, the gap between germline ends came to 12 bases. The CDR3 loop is CASSLGSTLPYNEQFF. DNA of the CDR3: TGTGCCAGCAGCTTGGGCTCCACTCTCCCCTACAATGAGCAGTTCTTC.

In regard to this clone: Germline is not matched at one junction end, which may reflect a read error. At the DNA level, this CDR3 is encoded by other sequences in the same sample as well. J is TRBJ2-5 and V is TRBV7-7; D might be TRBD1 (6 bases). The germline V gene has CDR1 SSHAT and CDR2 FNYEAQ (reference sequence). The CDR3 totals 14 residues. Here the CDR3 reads CASSLGGLQETQYF. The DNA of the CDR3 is TGTGCTAGCAGCTTAGGGGGTCTACAAGAGACCCAGTACTTC.

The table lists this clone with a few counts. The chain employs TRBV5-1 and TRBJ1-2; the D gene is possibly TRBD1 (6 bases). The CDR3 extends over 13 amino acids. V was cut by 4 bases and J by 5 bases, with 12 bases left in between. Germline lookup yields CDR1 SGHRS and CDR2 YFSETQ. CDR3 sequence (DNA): TGCGCCAGCAGCATTTCTACAGGGTATGGCTACACCTTC. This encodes CASSISTGYGYTF.

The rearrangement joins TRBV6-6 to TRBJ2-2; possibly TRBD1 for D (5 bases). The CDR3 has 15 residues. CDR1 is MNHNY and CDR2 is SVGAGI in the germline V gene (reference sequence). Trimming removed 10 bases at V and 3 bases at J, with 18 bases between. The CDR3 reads CATRQGRHYTGELFF. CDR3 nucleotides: TGTGCCACCCGTCAGGGCAGACATTACACCGGGGAGCTGTTTTTT.